A single T cell receptor (beta chain) is shown here with its context. Germline assignment: CDR1 MNHNY and CDR2 SVGAGI (reference sequence). Trimming removed 7 bases from V and 1 base from J, with 19 bases in between. This CDR3 spans 16 amino acids. This specimen comes from a study of shared clonotypes between healthy human individuals. Once extracted for a subset, genomic DNA was divided evenly among several immunoSEQ plates. Sequencing used immunoSEQ multiplex PCR; TCRdb keeps in-frame clones, though not all of them. The repertoire has about 490,000 clones, approximately 84% of them found once; the top ten carry more than 9.5%.

The specimen sequenced was PBMCs. This rearrangement joins TRBV6-6 to TRBJ1-1; D perhaps matches TRBD1 (5 bases). The sequence derives from a woman between 35 and 50 years old in good health. Some clones in this sample may be carry-over from other donors' samples. CDR3 protein: CASTPQGRKGNTEAFF. CDR3 coding DNA: TGTGCCAGCACTCCCCAGGGTCGTAAGGGGAACACTGAAGCTTTCTTT.